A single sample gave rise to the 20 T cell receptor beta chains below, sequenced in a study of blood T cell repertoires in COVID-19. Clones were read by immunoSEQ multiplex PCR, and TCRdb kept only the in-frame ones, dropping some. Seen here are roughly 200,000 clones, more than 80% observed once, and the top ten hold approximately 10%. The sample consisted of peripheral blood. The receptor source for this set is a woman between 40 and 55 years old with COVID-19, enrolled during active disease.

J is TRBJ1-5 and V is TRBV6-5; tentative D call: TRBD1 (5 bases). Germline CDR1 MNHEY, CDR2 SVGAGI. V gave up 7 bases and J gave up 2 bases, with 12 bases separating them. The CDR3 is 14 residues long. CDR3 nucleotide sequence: TGTGCCAGCACTGGACACCCTGGCAATCAGCCCCAGCATTTT. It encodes CASTGHPGNQPQHF.

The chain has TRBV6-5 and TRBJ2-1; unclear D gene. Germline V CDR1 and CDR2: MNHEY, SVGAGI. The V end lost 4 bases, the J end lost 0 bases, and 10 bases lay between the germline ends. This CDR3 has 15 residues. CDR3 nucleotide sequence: TGTGCCAGCAGTTCCTATGAAAGCTCCTACAATGAGCAGTTCTTC. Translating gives CASSSYESSYNEQFF.

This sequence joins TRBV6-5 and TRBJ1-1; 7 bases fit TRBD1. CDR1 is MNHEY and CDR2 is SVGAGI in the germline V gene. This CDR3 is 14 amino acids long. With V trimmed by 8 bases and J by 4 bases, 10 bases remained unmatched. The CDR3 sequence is CASVDRVDSTEAFF. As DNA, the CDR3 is TGTGCCAGCGTTGACAGGGTCGATAGCACTGAAGCTTTCTTT.

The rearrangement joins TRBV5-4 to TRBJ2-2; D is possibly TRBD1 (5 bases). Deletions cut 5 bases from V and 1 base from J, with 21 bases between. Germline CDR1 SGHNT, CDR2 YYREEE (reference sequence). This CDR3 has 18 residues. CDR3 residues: CASSSPADRPMNTGELFF. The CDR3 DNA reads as TGTGCCAGCAGTTCCCCCGCCGACAGACCCATGAACACCGGGGAGCTGTTTTTT.

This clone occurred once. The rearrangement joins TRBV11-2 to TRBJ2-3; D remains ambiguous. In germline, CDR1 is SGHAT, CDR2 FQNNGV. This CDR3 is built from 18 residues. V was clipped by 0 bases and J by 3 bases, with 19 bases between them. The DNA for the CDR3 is TGTGCCAGCAGCTTAGATCGCTACCCCGTTTCGGAGACAGATACGCAGTATTTT. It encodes CASSLDRYPVSETDTQYF.

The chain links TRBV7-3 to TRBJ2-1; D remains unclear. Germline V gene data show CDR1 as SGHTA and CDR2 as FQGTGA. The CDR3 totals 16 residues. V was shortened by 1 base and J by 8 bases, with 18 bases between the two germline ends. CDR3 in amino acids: CASSLMSPSLGHEQFF. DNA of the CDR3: TGTGCCAGCAGCTTAATGTCCCCTAGTTTAGGCCATGAGCAGTTCTTC. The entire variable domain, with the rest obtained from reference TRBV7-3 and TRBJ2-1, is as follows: GAGVSQTPSNKVTEKGKYVELRCDPISGHTALYWYRQSLGQGPEFLIYFQGTGAADDSGLPNDRFFAVRPEGSVSTLKIQRTERGDSAVYLCASSLMSPSLGHEQFFGPGTRLTVL.

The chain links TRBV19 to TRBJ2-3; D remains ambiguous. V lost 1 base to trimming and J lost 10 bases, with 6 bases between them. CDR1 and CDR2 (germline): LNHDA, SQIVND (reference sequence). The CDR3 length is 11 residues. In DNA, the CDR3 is TGTGCCAGTAGTATAGGTGTCGCGCAGTATTTT. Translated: CASSIGVAQYF.

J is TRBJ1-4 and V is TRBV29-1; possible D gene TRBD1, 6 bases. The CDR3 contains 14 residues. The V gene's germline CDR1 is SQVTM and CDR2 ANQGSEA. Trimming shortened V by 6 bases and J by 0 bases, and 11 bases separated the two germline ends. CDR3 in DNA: TGCAGCGTATTAGGACAGACAACTAATGAAAAACTGTTTTTT. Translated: CSVLGQTTNEKLFF. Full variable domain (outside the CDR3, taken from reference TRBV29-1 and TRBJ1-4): SAVISQKPSRDICQRGTSLTIQCQVDSQVTMMFWYRQQPGQSLTLIATANQGSEATYESGFVIDKFPISRPNLTFSTLTVSNMSPEDSSIYLCSVLGQTTNEKLFFGSGTQLSVL.

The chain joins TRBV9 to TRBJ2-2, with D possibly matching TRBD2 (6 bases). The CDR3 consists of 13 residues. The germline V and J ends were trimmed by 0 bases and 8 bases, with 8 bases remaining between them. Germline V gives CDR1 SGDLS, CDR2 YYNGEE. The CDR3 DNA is TGTGCCAGCAGCGTAGTTAGCGGTGGGGAGCTGTTTTTT. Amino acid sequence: CASSVVSGGELFF.

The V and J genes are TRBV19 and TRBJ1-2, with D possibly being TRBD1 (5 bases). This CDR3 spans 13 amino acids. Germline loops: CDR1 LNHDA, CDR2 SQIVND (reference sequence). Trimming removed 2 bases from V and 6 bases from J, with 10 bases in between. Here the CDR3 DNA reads TGTGCCAGTAGTATACCCCCGACAGATGGCTACACCTTC. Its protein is CASSIPPTDGYTF.

The CDR3 loop reads CASSLAPGEQETQYF. The DNA of the CDR3 is TGTGCCAGCAGCCTCGCGCCCGGGGAGCAAGAGACCCAGTACTTC. The chain recombines TRBV9 with TRBJ2-5; tentative D call: TRBD2 (5 bases). Germline CDR1 SGDLS, CDR2 YYNGEE. This CDR3 contains 15 residues. The germline V and J ends were trimmed by 4 bases and 2 bases, with 15 bases remaining between them.

The CDR3 DNA follows: TGTGCCACCAACACACTAGCCGAGCGGGAAGGGGAAAACATTCAGTACTTC. Translating it yields CATNTLAEREGENIQYF. The chain has TRBV15 and TRBJ2-4; the match to TRBD2 covers 7 bases. Trimming cost V 7 bases and J 5 bases; bases outside gene matches: 17. Germline assignment: CDR1 LNHNV and CDR2 YYDKDF (reference sequence). The CDR3 is 17 residues long.

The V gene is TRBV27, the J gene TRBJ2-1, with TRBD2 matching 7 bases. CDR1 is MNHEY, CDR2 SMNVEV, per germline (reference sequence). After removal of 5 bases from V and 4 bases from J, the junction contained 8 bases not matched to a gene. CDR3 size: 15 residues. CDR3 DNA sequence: TGTGCCAGCAGTCCCCGAGGGACTATTTACAATGAGCAGTTCTTC. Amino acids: CASSPRGTIYNEQFF.

The CDR3 loop reads CASTPGQPNSPLHF. For the CDR3, the DNA is TGTGCCAGCACGCCGGGACAGCCTAATTCACCCCTCCACTTT. V gene TRBV6-5 combines with J gene TRBJ1-6, with 7 bases aligning to TRBD1. Germline CDR1 MNHEY, CDR2 SVGAGI. The CDR3 has 14 amino acids. Trimming removed 7 bases from V and 6 bases from J; junction bases left unmatched: 6.

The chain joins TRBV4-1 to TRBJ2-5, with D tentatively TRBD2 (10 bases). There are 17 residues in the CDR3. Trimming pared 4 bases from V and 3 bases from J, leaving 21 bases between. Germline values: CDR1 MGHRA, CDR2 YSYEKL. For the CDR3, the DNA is TGCGCCAGCAGCCCACAGGGGGCTAGCGGGGGTAAAGAGACCCAGTACTTC. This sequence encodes CASSPQGASGGKETQYF.

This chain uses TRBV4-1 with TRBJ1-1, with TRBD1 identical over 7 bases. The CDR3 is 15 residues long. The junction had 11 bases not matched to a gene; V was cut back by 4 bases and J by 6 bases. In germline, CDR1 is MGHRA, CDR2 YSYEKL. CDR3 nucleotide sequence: TGCGCCAGCAGCCCATTTCAGGGGGACACCGCTGAAGCTTTCTTT. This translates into CASSPFQGDTAEAFF.

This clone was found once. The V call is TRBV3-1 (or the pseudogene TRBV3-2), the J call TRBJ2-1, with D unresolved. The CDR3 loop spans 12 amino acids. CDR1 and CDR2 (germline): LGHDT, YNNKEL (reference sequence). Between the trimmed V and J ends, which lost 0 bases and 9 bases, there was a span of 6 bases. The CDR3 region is CASSQESVEQFF. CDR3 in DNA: TGTGCCAGCAGCCAAGAGAGCGTTGAGCAGTTCTTC.

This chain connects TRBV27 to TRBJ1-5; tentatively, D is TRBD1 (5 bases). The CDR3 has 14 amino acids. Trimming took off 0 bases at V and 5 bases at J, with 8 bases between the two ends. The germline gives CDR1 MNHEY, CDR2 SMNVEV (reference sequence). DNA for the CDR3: TGTGCCAGCAGTTTATCGTCAGGGTATCAGCCCCAGCATTTT. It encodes CASSLSSGYQPQHF.

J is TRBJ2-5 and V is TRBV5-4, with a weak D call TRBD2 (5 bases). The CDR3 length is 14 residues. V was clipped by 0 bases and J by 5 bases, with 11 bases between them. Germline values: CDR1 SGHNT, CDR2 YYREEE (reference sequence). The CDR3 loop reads CASSLEGPGETQYF. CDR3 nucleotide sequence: TGTGCCAGCAGCTTGGAAGGGCCGGGGGAGACCCAGTACTTC.

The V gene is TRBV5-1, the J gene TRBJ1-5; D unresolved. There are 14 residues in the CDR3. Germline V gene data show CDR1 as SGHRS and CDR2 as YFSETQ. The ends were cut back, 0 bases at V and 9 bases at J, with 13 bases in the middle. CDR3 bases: TGCGCCAGCAGCTTGGAGGCGGATCTTGGGCCCCAGCATTTT. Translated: CASSLEADLGPQHF.